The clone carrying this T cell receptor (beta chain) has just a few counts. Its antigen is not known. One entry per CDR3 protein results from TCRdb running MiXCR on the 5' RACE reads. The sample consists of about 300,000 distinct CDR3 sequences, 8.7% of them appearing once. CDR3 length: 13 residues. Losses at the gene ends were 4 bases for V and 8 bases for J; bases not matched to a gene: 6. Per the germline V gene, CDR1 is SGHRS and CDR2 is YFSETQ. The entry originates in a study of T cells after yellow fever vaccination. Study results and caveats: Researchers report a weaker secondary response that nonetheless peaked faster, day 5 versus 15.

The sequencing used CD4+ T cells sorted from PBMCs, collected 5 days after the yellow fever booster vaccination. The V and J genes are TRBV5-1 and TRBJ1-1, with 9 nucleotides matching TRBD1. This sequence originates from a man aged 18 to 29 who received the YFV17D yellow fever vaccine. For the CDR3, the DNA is TGCGCCAGCAGCCCGACAGGGGGAATCGAAGCTTTCTTT. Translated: CASSPTGGIEAFF.